Following are 21 T cell receptor beta chains from one sample sequenced in a study of cytomegalovirus exposure and HLA in healthy donors. 13 Jbeta primers and 60 Vbeta primers were used for the PCR. Assay used: immunoSEQ multiplex PCR; TCRdb lists only in-frame clones, some missing. The sample contains around 170,000 clones, around 80% of which appear only once. The sample consisted of PBMCs. The receptors derive from a girl between 10 and 17 years old in good health and CMV-seropositive.

The chain couples TRBV29-1 to TRBJ2-3, with 7 nucleotides matching TRBD2. Germline V gene sequence: CDR1 SQVTM, CDR2 ANQGSEA. Trimming cost V 3 bases and J 5 bases; bases outside gene matches: 5. The CDR3 runs 13 residues. CDR3 DNA sequence: TGCAGCGTTGATCGCGGGAGTGGAGATACGCAGTATTTT. It translates to CSVDRGSGDTQYF.

The gene calls are TRBV7-9 and TRBJ2-1, with 10 bases aligning to TRBD1. The CDR3 spans 17 residues. The junction had 15 bases not matched to a gene; V was cut back by 4 bases and J by 9 bases. Germline CDR1 is SEHNR and CDR2 is FQNEAQ (reference sequence). The CDR3, as DNA: TGTGCCAGCAGCTCTAAGGTCGACAGGGGGCATACAGGTGAGCAGTTCTTC. Translating it yields CASSSKVDRGHTGEQFF.

The chain links TRBV7-9 to TRBJ2-5; a weak D match, TRBD1 (6 bases). This CDR3 has 17 residues. Germline-derived CDR1 and CDR2 are SEHNR and FQNEAQ (reference sequence). Trimming left V 4 bases short and J 7 bases short, with 25 bases between. The CDR3 region has the DNA TGTGCCAGCAGCTCCTACTGGCCCCGGGACATGAATTGGACCCAGTACTTC. This encodes CASSSYWPRDMNWTQYF.

This chain uses TRBV29-1 with TRBJ2-5; tentative D call: TRBD1 (6 bases). Germline V gene lookup returns CDR1 SQVTM and CDR2 ANQGSEA. Trimming took off 3 bases at V and 3 bases at J, with 14 bases between the two ends. The CDR3 runs 14 residues. CDR3: CSVEQGQGKETQYF. The CDR3 region has the DNA TGCAGCGTTGAGCAGGGGCAGGGTAAAGAGACCCAGTACTTC.

The chain uses TRBV19 and TRBJ1-3; 8 bases are shared with TRBD1. In germline, CDR1 is LNHDA, CDR2 SQIVND (reference sequence). The CDR3 loop spans 13 amino acids. J was trimmed by 7 bases and V by 10 bases; bases with no gene match: 9. The CDR3, as DNA: TGTGCCACCCGAGGGGGACAGGCGAACACCATATATTTT. It specifies CATRGGQANTIYF.

The chain recombines TRBV19 with TRBJ1-1; 7 bases are shared with TRBD1. The CDR3 runs 13 residues. Germline V gene lookup returns CDR1 LNHDA and CDR2 SQIVND (reference sequence). J was trimmed by 6 bases and V by 10 bases; bases with no gene match: 11. The CDR3 spells CATIDRARPEAFF. CDR3 sequence (DNA): TGTGCCACGATCGACAGGGCGAGACCTGAAGCTTTCTTT.

In DNA, the CDR3 is TGTGCCAGCAGTATCCGACTGGCGGTACATGAGCAGTTCTTC. Protein sequence: CASSIRLAVHEQFF. The genes are TRBV25-1 and TRBJ2-1; D remains unclear. Trimming cost V 5 bases and J 8 bases, with 16 bases left between them. Germline-derived CDR1 and CDR2 are MGHDK and SYGVNS. This CDR3 comprises 14 residues.

J is TRBJ2-7 and V is TRBV6-5; D unclear. The V end was cut by 6 bases, the J end by 3 bases, with 12 bases between. Germline V gives CDR1 MNHEY, CDR2 SVGAGI. The CDR3 consists of 13 residues. This chain's CDR3 is CASSPGLFYEQYF. The CDR3, as DNA: TGTGCCAGCAGCCCCGGGTTGTTCTACGAGCAGTACTTC.

The V gene is TRBV11-2, the J gene TRBJ1-3; D unresolved. V dropped 5 bases and J dropped 3 bases, with 11 bases sitting between them. The V gene's germline CDR1 is SGHAT and CDR2 FQNNGV. The CDR3 loop spans 14 amino acids. CDR3 in amino acids: CASSPRGHGNTIYF. In DNA, the CDR3 is TGTGCCAGCAGCCCCCGAGGGCATGGAAACACCATATATTTT.

The chain carries TRBV10-1 and TRBJ2-7, with a tentative D call TRBD2 (6 bases). Trimming removed 6 bases at V and 7 bases at J, with 22 bases between. The CDR3 has 15 residues. Germline V CDR1 and CDR2: WNHNN, SYGVQD (reference sequence). CDR3 amino acids: CASSESGGPQGEQYF. The CDR3 nucleotides read TGCGCCAGCAGCGAATCTGGAGGGCCCCAGGGTGAGCAGTACTTC.

The chain couples TRBV27 to TRBJ2-5; 7 nucleotides match TRBD2. The CDR3 length is 11 residues. Germline V gives CDR1 MNHEY, CDR2 SMNVEV (reference sequence). V shed 7 bases and J 9 bases; nucleotides not matched to a gene: 5. CDR3 residues: CASKTGGSQYF. CDR3 nucleotide sequence: TGTGCCAGCAAGACGGGAGGATCCCAGTACTTC.

The CDR3 protein is CASSLSGEGAQYF. CDR3 nucleotide sequence: TGTGCCAGCAGCTTATCGGGTGAGGGGGCCCAGTACTTC. V usage is TRBV7-3 and J usage is TRBJ2-5; a possible D gene is TRBD1 (6 bases). The CDR3 sequence is 13 residues long. With 2 bases removed from V and 9 bases from J, the gap between germline ends came to 13 bases. Germline lookup yields CDR1 SGHTA and CDR2 FQGTGA.

This clone was recorded only once. The chain is built from TRBV14 and TRBJ1-2; no clear D. This CDR3 region has 15 residues. V gave up 0 bases and J gave up 0 bases, with 8 bases separating them. The germline V gene has CDR1 SGHDN and CDR2 FVKESK. The CDR3 bases are TGTGCCAGCAGCCAAGAGGGCAGAACTAACTATGGCTACACCTTC. It yields the protein CASSQEGRTNYGYTF.

The chain is built from TRBV29-1 and TRBJ2-5, with TRBD2 matching 9 bases. Per the germline V gene, CDR1 is SQVTM and CDR2 is ANQGSEA. The CDR3 contains 15 residues. J gave up 4 bases and V 4 bases, and 10 bases lay outside the gene matches. The CDR3 is CSVGSSGTLSETQYF. CDR3 DNA sequence: TGCAGCGTTGGGTCTAGCGGGACCTTGTCAGAGACCCAGTACTTC.

The table lists this clone with a count of one. The chain recombines TRBV10-1 with TRBJ2-2, with 9 bases identical to TRBD1. This CDR3 is 14 amino acids long. Germline values: CDR1 WNHNN, CDR2 SYGVQD (reference sequence). V lost 6 bases to trimming and J lost 7 bases; unmatched junction nucleotides: 6. CDR3 bases: TGCGCCAGCAGACTGGACAGGGGTTACGGGGAGCTGTTTTTT. Its protein is CASRLDRGYGELFF.

This clone appeared a few times. J is TRBJ2-5 and V is TRBV19; 7 nucleotides match TRBD1. With 7 bases clipped from V and 4 bases from J, the junction kept 9 bases outside the gene matches. This CDR3 has 14 residues. Germline V gives CDR1 LNHDA, CDR2 SQIVND (reference sequence). The CDR3 DNA sequence: TGTGCCAGTAAACCGCAGACAGGGATAGAGACCCAGTACTTC. Protein sequence: CASKPQTGIETQYF.

The chain combines TRBV6-1 with TRBJ1-4; 11 bases are a match to TRBD1. The CDR3 runs to 14 residues. Trimming at V came to 7 bases and at J to 6 bases, leaving 4 bases not matched to a gene. Per the germline V gene, CDR1 is MNHNS and CDR2 is SASEGT. CDR3 sequence reads: CASTSGQGDEKLFF. CDR3 nucleotide sequence: TGTGCCAGCACCTCGGGACAGGGGGATGAAAAACTGTTTTTT.

V usage is TRBV5-4 and J usage is TRBJ1-2, with TRBD1 matching over 8 bases. The CDR3 sequence is 14 residues long. V lost 2 bases to trimming and J lost 6 bases; unmatched junction nucleotides: 6. Germline values: CDR1 SGHNT, CDR2 YYREEE (reference sequence). CDR3 residues: CASSFAETGDGYTF. The DNA of the CDR3 is TGTGCCAGCAGCTTTGCGGAGACAGGGGATGGCTACACCTTC.

J is TRBJ2-5 and V is TRBV6-1, with a tentative D call TRBD2 (5 bases). V was pared by 2 bases and J by 2 bases, with 18 bases between. The CDR3 runs to 17 residues. CDR1 is MNHNS, CDR2 SASEGT, per germline. The CDR3 region is CASSELGWRLEQETQYF. The CDR3 DNA reads TGTGCCAGCAGTGAACTGGGCTGGAGGCTCGAACAAGAGACCCAGTACTTC.

The chain links TRBV10-3 to TRBJ2-2; 8 nucleotides align to TRBD2. The V and J ends lost 3 bases and 4 bases, in that order; junction bases with no gene match: 4. Germline CDR1 and CDR2: ENHRY and SYGVKD. CDR3 length equals 15 residues. The CDR3 protein is CAISESGGGTGELFF. CDR3 bases: TGTGCCATCAGTGAATCCGGGGGGGGCACCGGGGAGCTGTTTTTT.

The chain joins TRBV2 to TRBJ2-5, with 10 bases matching TRBD1. Trimming cost V 6 bases and J 4 bases; bases outside gene matches: 8. The germline V gene encodes CDR1 SNHLY and CDR2 FYNNEI. The CDR3 runs to 15 residues. The CDR3 sequence: CASSLGQGNGETQYF. The CDR3, as DNA: TGTGCCAGCAGCCTGGGACAGGGGAATGGAGAGACCCAGTACTTC.